Listed below are T cell receptor beta chains from one sample, sequenced in a study of blood T cell repertoires in COVID-19. Assay: immunoSEQ multiplex PCR; the TCRdb copy retains only in-frame clones and omits some. The sample has 210,000 or so clones, around four fifths seen once. The specimen was peripheral blood. These receptors all stem from a woman between 70 and 85 years old with active or convalescent COVID-19. Each CDR3 is given with its conserved first and last residue. The D gene is left open where the match is weak. For some rows the clone size is stated as once, few or many, or as a class when expanded; others skip it.

TRBV5-1	-	12	TRBJ2-5	-	TGCGCCAGCAGCTCCCCCCCGGAGACCCAGTACTTC	CASSSPPETQYF
TRBV2	-	15	TRBJ2-1	TRBD2	TGTGCCAGCAGGGAACTAGCGGGACCCTACAATGAGCAGTTCTTC	CASRELAGPYNEQFF
TRBV11-2	-	18	TRBJ1-5	TRBD1	TGTGCCAGCAGCTTAGGGTTGGGGACAGACAATAGCAATCAGCCCCAGCATTTT	CASSLGLGTDNSNQPQHF
TRBV19	-	14	TRBJ2-2	TRBD2	TGTGCCAGTAGTATCGGCGGGAGAGGTCGGGAGCTGTTTTTT	CASSIGGRGRELFF
TRBV4-1	-	16	TRBJ2-1	TRBD2	TGCGCCAGCAGCCGGCGAACTAGCGGTCGATCCAATGAGCAGTTCTTC	CASSRRTSGRSNEQFF
TRBV19	-	15	TRBJ2-7	-	TGTGCCAGTAGTCCCCGGGACTCCTTGACCTACGAGCAGTACTTC	CASSPRDSLTYEQYF
TRBV5-1	-	15	TRBJ2-1	-	TGCGCCAGCAGCTTCGGCAGGCCCTTTGGTAATGAGCAGTTCTTC	CASSFGRPFGNEQFF
TRBV12-5	-	18	TRBJ1-1	TRBD1	TGTGCTAGTGGTTTGGGCCGACAGGGATGGGGCATGAACACTGAAGCTTTCTTT	CASGLGRQGWGMNTEAFF
TRBV28	few	14	TRBJ2-1	TRBD2	TGTGCCAGCAGTCATCGACTAGCGTGGGGTGAGCAGTTCTTC	CASSHRLAWGEQFF
TRBV7-3	many	15	TRBJ2-6	-	TGTGCCAGCAGCCGAACAGGGCCTGGGGCCAACGTCCTGACTTTC	CASSRTGPGANVLTF
TRBV11-1	few	16	TRBJ2-7	-	TGTGCCAGCAGCTTGACTATTGTGGACTTCTCCTACGAGCAGTACTTC	CASSLTIVDFSYEQYF
TRBV5-5	-	13	TRBJ2-7	-	TGTGCCAGCAGCAGGAGGGAGACCTACGAGCAGTACTTC	CASSRRETYEQYF
TRBV4-2	once	14	TRBJ2-1	-	TGTGCCAGCAGCCGAGGACTACTAAACAATGAGCAGTTCTTC	CASSRGLLNNEQFF
TRBV19	-	15	TRBJ1-2	-	TGTGCCAGTAGTATACGGGCTGACAGGAACTATGGCTACACCTTC	CASSIRADRNYGYTF
TRBV5-4	-	16	TRBJ2-3	TRBD2	TGTGCCAGCAGCCCATTCGGGGCGGGAGGGGCAGATACGCAGTATTTT	CASSPFGAGGADTQYF
TRBV2	once	15	TRBJ2-2	TRBD1	TGTGCCAGCAGGAAGACAGGGACGAACACCGGGGAGCTGTTTTTT	CASRKTGTNTGELFF
TRBV6-6	-	12	TRBJ1-1	-	TGTGCCAGTAGCAGTCAGAACACTGAAGCTTTCTTT	CASSSQNTEAFF
TRBV4-1	-	16	TRBJ1-5	TRBD1	TGCGCCAGCAGCCAAGGACAGGGAGGTTGGAATCAGCCCCAGCATTTT	CASSQGQGGWNQPQHF
TRBV7-9	-	14	TRBJ2-5	-	TGTGCCAGCAGCTTCCAAGGGGGGGACGAGACCCAGTACTTC	CASSFQGGDETQYF
TRBV6-5	-	15	TRBJ2-6	-	TGTGCCAGCAGGTCTAGATGGTCTGGGGCCAACGTCCTGACTTTC	CASRSRWSGANVLTF
TRBV19	-	14	TRBJ2-7	TRBD1	TGTGCCAGTAGCCGACAGGGGTTGATCTACGAGCAGTACTTC	CASSRQGLIYEQYF
TRBV6-5	-	15	TRBJ2-5	-	TGTGCCAGCAGTTCAGGGAAGTTAGTACAGGAGACCCAGTACTTC	CASSSGKLVQETQYF
TRBV7-9	-	15	TRBJ2-1	TRBD2	TGTGCCAGCAGCAAGGCGGGAGGGCCAACGGATGAGCAGTTCTTC	CASSKAGGPTDEQFF
TRBV6-1	-	17	TRBJ2-1	TRBD2	TGTGCCAGCAGTGAAGAGAGACTAGCGGGAGTCAGGGGTGAGCAGTTCTTC	CASSEERLAGVRGEQFF
TRBV13	once	17	TRBJ2-1	TRBD2	TGTGCCAGCAGCTTCCCCGGACTAGCGGGATCCAACAATGAGCAGTTCTTC	CASSFPGLAGSNNEQFF
TRBV10-1	few	17	TRBJ2-2	TRBD2	TGCGCCAGCAGTGGGGCTAGCGGGCTCGCGAACACCGGGGAGCTGTTTTTT	CASSGASGLANTGELFF
TRBV10-3	-	14	TRBJ1-5	-	TGTGCCATCAGTGAGGAGGGAGGCGGTCAGCCCCAGCATTTT	CAISEEGGGQPQHF
TRBV27	-	14	TRBJ1-5	-	TGTGCCAGCAGTCCCCGAGGATACAATCAGCCCCAGCATTTT	CASSPRGYNQPQHF
TRBV19	-	15	TRBJ2-7	TRBD2	TGTGCCAGTGCTAGCGGGAAGGCGGGGCGTGGCGAGCAGTACTTC	CASASGKAGRGEQYF
TRBV5-1	-	16	TRBJ1-6	-	TGCGCCAGCAGCTTGTTGGGGGCGGCGGGTGCTTCACCCCTCCACTTT	CASSLLGAAGASPLHF
TRBV5-4	-	16	TRBJ2-2	TRBD2	TGTGCCAGCAGAACTCAGGGCGGGAGGGGCACCGGGGAGCTGTTTTTT	CASRTQGGRGTGELFF
TRBV6-1	-	17	TRBJ1-3	TRBD1	TGTGCCAGCAGTGAAGTGAGAGGACAGGGCTTGGGAAACACCATATATTTT	CASSEVRGQGLGNTIYF
TRBV28	-	13	TRBJ1-2	-	TGTGCCAGCAGTTCATTAGGGGCTCATGGCTACACCTTC	CASSSLGAHGYTF
TRBV6-5	-	14	TRBJ2-3	-	TGTGCCAGCAGGAACCGGGGGGCTGGCGATACGCAGTATTTT	CASRNRGAGDTQYF
TRBV6-5	-	15	TRBJ2-2	-	TGTGCCAGCAGTTTTTCCGGGACTCTCACCGGGGAGCTGTTTTTT	CASSFSGTLTGELFF
TRBV6-6	-	14	TRBJ1-5	-	TGTGCCAGCAGTCCCCGGGACAAGTGGCAGCCCCAGCATTTT	CASSPRDKWQPQHF
TRBV9	-	15	TRBJ1-1	-	TGTGCCAGCAGCGTAGGGGGCAAGGCGAACACTGAAGCTTTCTTT	CASSVGGKANTEAFF
TRBV27	-	15	TRBJ2-4	-	TGTGCCAGATTAAAGCGGGCCATAGCCAAAAACATTCAGTACTTC	CARLKRAIAKNIQYF
TRBV4-1	-	17	TRBJ2-7	TRBD1	TGCGCCAGCAGCCAAGCCGCCAGGGGGCCGCTTGGGGTCGAGCAGTACTTC	CASSQAARGPLGVEQYF
TRBV30	few	14	TRBJ2-7	TRBD2	TGTGCCTGGAGTCCTGGACTAGCGGCCTACGAGCAGTACTTC	CAWSPGLAAYEQYF
TRBV21-1	once	18	TRBJ2-7	-	TGTGCCAGCAGCAAAGAGTCCGGAGAGACTAGCGGGAGTAACGAGCAGTACTTC	CASSKESGETSGSNEQYF